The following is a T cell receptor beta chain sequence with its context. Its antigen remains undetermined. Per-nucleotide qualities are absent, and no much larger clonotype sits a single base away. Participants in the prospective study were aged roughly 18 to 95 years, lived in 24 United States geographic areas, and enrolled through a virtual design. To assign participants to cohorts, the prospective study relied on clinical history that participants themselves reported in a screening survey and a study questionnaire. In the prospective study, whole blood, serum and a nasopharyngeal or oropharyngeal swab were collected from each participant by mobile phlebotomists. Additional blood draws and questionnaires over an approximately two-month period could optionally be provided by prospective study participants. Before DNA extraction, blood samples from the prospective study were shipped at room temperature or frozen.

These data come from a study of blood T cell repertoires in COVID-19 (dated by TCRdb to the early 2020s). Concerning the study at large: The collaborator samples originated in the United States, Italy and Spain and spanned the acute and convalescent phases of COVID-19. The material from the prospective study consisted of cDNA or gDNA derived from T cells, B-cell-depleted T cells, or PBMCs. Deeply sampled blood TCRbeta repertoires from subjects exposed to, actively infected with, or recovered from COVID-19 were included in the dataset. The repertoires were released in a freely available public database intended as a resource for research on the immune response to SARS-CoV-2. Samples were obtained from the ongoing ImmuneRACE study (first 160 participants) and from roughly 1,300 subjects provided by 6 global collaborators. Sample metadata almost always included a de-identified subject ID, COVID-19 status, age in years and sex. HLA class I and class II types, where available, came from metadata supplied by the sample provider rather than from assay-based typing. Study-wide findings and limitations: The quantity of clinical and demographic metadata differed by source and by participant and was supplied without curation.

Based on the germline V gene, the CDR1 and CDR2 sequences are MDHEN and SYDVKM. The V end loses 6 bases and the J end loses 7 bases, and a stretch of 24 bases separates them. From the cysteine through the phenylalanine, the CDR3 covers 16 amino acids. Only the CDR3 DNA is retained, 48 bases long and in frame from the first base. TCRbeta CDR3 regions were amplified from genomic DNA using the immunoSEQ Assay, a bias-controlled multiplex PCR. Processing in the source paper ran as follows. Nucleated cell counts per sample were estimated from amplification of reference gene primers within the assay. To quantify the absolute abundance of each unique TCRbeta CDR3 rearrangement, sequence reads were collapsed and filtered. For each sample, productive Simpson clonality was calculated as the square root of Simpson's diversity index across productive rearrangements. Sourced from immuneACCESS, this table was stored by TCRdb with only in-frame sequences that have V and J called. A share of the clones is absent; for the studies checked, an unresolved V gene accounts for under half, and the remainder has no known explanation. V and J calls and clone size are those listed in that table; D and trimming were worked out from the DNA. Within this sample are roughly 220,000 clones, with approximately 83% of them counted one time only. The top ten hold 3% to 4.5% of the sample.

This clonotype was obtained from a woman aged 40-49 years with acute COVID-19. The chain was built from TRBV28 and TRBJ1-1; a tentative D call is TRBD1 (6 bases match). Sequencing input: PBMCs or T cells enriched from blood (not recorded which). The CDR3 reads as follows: CASSFFGPRGRDEAFF. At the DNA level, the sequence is TGTGCCAGCAGCTTTTTTGGACCAAGGGGGAGGGATGAAGCTTTCTTT.